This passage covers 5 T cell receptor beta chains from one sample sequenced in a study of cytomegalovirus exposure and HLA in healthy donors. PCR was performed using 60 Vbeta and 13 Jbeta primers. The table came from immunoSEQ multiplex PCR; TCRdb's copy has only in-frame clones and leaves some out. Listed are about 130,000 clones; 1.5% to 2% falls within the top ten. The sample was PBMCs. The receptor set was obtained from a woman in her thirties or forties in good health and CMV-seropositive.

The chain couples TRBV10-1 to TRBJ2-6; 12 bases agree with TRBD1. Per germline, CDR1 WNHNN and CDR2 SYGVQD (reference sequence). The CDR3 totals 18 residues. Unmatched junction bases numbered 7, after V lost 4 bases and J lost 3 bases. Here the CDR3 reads CASSVGQGASLGANVLTF. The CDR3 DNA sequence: TGCGCCAGCAGTGTGGGACAGGGGGCATCACTTGGGGCCAACGTCCTGACTTTC.

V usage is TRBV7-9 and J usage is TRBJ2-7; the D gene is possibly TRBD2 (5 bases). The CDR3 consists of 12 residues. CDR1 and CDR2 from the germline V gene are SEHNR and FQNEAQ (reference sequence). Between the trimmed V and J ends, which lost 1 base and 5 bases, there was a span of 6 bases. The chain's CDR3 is CASSLEGDEQYF. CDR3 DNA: TGTGCCAGCAGCTTAGAGGGAGACGAGCAGTACTTC.

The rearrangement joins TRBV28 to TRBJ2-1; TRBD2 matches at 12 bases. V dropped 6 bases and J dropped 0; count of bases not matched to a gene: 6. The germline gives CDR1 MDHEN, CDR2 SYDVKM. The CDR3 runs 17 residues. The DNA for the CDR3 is TGTGCCAGCAGAGGGACTAGCGGGCTTGTCTCCTACAATGAGCAGTTCTTC. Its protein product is CASRGTSGLVSYNEQFF.

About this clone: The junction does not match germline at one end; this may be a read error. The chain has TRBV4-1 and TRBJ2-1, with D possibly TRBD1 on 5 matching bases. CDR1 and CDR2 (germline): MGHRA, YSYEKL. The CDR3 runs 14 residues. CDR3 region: CAGSHTQADNEQFF. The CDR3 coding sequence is TGCGCCGGCAGCCACACACAGGCAGACAATGAGCAGTTCTTC.

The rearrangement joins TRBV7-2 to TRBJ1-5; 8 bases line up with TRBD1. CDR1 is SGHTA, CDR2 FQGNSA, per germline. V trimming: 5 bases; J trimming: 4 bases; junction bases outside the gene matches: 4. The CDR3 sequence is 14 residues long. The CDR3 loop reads CASSRDRSNQPQHF. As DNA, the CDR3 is TGTGCCAGCAGCCGGGACAGGAGTAATCAGCCCCAGCATTTT.